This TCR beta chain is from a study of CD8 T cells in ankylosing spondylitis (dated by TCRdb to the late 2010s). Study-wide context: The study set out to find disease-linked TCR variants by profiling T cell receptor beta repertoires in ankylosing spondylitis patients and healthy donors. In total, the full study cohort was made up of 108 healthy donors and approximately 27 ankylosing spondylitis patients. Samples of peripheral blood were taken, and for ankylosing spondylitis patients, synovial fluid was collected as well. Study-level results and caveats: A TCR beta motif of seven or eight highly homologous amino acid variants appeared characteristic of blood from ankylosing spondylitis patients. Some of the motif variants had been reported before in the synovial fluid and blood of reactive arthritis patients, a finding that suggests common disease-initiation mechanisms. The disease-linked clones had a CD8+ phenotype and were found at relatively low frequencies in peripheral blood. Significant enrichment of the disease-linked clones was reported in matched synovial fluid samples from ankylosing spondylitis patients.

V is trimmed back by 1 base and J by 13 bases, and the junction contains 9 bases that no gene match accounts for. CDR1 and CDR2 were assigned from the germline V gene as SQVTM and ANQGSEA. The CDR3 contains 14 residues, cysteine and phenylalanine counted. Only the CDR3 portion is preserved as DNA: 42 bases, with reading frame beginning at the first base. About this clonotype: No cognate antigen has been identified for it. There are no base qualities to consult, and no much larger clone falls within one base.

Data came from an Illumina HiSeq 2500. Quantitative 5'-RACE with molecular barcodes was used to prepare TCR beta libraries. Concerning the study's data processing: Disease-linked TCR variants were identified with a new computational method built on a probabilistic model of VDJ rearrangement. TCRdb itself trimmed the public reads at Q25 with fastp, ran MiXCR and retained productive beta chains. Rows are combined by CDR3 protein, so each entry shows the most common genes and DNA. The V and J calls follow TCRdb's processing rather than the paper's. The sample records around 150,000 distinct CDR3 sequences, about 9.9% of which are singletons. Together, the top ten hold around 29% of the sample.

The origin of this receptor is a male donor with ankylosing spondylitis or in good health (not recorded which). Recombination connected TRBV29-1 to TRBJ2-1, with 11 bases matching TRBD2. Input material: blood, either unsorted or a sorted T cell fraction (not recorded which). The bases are TGCAGCGTTGAAGTTCTTAGCGGGAGGGCCAGTCAGTTCTTC. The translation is CSVEVLSGRASQFF.